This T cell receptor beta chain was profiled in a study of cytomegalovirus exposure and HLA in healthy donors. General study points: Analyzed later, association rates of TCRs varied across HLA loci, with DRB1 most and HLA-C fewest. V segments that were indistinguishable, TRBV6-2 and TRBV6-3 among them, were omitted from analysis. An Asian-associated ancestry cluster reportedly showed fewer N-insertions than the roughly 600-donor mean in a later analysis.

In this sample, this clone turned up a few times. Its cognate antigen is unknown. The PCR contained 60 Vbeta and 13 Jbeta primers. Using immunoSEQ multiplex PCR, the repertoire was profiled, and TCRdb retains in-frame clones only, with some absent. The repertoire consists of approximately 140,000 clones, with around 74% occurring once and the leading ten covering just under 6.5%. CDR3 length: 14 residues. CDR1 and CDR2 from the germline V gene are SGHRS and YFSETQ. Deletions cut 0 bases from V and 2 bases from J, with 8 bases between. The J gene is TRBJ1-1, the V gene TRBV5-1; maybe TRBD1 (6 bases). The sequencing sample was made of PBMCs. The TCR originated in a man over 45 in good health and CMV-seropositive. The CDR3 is CASSLGTANTEAFF. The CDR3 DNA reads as TGCGCCAGCAGCTTGGGGACAGCTAACACTGAAGCTTTCTTT.